A selection of T cell receptor beta chains follows, all from one sample in a study of CD8+ T cells in alopecia areata. Libraries were prepared by immunoSEQ multiplex PCR; TCRdb keeps only in-frame clonotypes and omits some of them. Found here are about 200,000 clones, more than 50% of them singletons; the top ten hold 4.5% to 6%. Sequenced sample: CD8+ T cells sorted from blood. These receptors all come from a human donor in good health. Each CDR3 is given with its conserved first and last residue. A D gene is named only where the DNA matches it firmly. The listing skips clone size in some rows; elsewhere it reads once, few, many or a size class.

V gene	clone size	J gene	D gene	CDR3 protein	CDR3 DNA
TRBV19	NA	TRBJ1-5	NA	CASSLGPVGQPQHF	TGTGCCAGTAGCTTGGGACCCGTTGGACAGCCCCAGCATTTT
TRBV23-1	NA	TRBJ2-7	NA	CASSQGPTMGYEQYF	TGCGCCAGCAGTCAGGGACCCACCATGGGCTACGAGCAGTACTTC
TRBV9	NA	TRBJ2-5	NA	CASRGGGPQETQYF	TGTGCCAGCAGAGGCGGGGGCCCCCAAGAGACCCAGTACTTC
TRBV2	NA	TRBJ2-5	NA	CASSWAMRETQYF	TGTGCCAGCAGTTGGGCCATGAGAGAGACCCAGTACTTC
TRBV11-2	NA	TRBJ2-7	TRBD1	CASSLEGTGEAYEQYF	TGTGCCAGCAGCTTGGAGGGGACAGGGGAGGCCTACGAGCAGTACTTC
TRBV30	once	TRBJ2-2	NA	CAWRGPNTGELFF	TGTGCCTGGCGGGGGCCGAACACCGGGGAGCTGTTTTTT
TRBV7-9	few	TRBJ1-4	NA	CASSPPIRQDKNEKLFF	TGTGCCAGCAGCCCACCGATCCGACAGGATAAAAATGAAAAACTGTTTTTT
TRBV6-1	NA	TRBJ2-1	NA	CASSDGPNEQFF	TGTGCCAGCAGTGACGGACCGAATGAGCAGTTCTTC
TRBV30	NA	TRBJ2-7	NA	CAWTLGSLGDEQYF	TGTGCCTGGACTCTGGGGTCCCTCGGGGACGAGCAGTACTTC
TRBV6-5	once	TRBJ1-2	TRBD1	CASSYSGQANYGYTF	TGTGCCAGCAGTTACTCGGGACAGGCTAACTATGGCTACACCTTC
TRBV27	NA	TRBJ2-7	TRBD1	CASSGTGGVLAYEQYF	TGTGCCAGCAGTGGGACAGGGGGCGTACTGGCCTACGAGCAGTACTTC
TRBV6-5	few	TRBJ1-1	NA	CASRPTENTEAFF	TGTGCCAGCAGACCTACAGAGAACACTGAAGCTTTCTTT
TRBV6-5	NA	TRBJ2-5	NA	CASGLKGLETQYF	TGTGCCAGCGGGTTGAAGGGCCTAGAGACCCAGTACTTC
TRBV5-6	NA	TRBJ2-1	NA	CASREGGNEQFF	TGTGCCAGCAGAGAGGGGGGGAATGAGCAGTTCTTC
TRBV6-5	NA	TRBJ2-2	TRBD1	CASSQGTGWTGELFF	TGTGCCAGCAGTCAGGGGACAGGTTGGACCGGGGAGCTGTTTTTT
TRBV5-4	NA	TRBJ1-1	TRBD1	CASSLGTGVLATEAFF	TGTGCCAGCAGCTTGGGGACAGGAGTTCTGGCGACTGAAGCTTTCTTT
TRBV4-1	NA	TRBJ1-6	NA	CASRISRDSPLHF	TGCGCCAGCAGAATCAGTAGGGATTCACCCCTCCACTTT
TRBV29-1	NA	TRBJ1-1	NA	CSVDGRNTEAFF	TGCAGCGTTGACGGGAGGAACACTGAAGCTTTCTTT
TRBV13	NA	TRBJ2-1	NA	CASSLPRQDEQFF	TGTGCCAGCAGCTTGCCGAGGCAGGATGAGCAGTTCTTC
TRBV27	NA	TRBJ1-1	TRBD1	CASSWTGATEAFF	TGTGCCAGCAGTTGGACAGGGGCGACTGAAGCTTTCTTT
TRBV2	NA	TRBJ2-1	TRBD2	CASSVSGGASEQFF	TGTGCCAGCAGTGTTAGCGGGGGGGCCAGTGAGCAGTTCTTC
TRBV29-1	NA	TRBJ2-7	TRBD1	CSVESQGDYEQYF	TGCAGCGTTGAAAGCCAGGGGGACTACGAGCAGTACTTC
TRBV29-1	NA	TRBJ2-7	TRBD1	CSVPGQGPYEQYF	TGCAGCGTTCCGGGACAGGGTCCCTACGAGCAGTACTTC
TRBV2	few	TRBJ2-5	NA	CASNKAGRIQETQYF	TGTGCCAGCAATAAAGCGGGTCGGATTCAAGAGACCCAGTACTTC
TRBV25-1	NA	TRBJ1-1	NA	CASSHPISDEAFF	TGTGCCAGCAGTCATCCTATATCGGATGAAGCTTTCTTT
TRBV6-5	NA	TRBJ2-7	NA	CASSPPGGEQYF	TGTGCCAGCAGTCCACCGGGTGGCGAGCAGTACTTC
TRBV2	few	TRBJ1-2	TRBD1	CASSELTTGVYGYTF	TGTGCCAGCAGTGAACTCACTACAGGGGTCTATGGCTACACCTTC
TRBV29-1	NA	TRBJ2-5	TRBD2	CSVDGGGPGETQYF	TGCAGCGTTGACGGCGGGGGGCCTGGAGAGACCCAGTACTTC
TRBV19	NA	TRBJ2-1	NA	CASPLEFQFF	TGTGCCAGCCCCCTAGAGTTTCAGTTCTTC
TRBV27	NA	TRBJ2-3	TRBD2	CASRAGTSVFDTQYF	TGTGCCAGCAGAGCCGGGACTAGCGTGTTTGATACGCAGTATTTT
TRBV25-1	NA	TRBJ1-6	NA	CASSAYRDSPLHF	TGTGCCAGCAGTGCCTACAGGGATTCACCCCTCCACTTT
TRBV6-6	NA	TRBJ1-5	NA	CASGRTATEDQPQHF	TGTGCCAGCGGGAGGACAGCGACGGAGGATCAGCCCCAGCATTTT
TRBV5-1	NA	TRBJ2-7	TRBD1	CASSSGQGAAYEQYF	TGCGCCAGCAGCTCAGGACAGGGGGCGGCCTACGAGCAGTACTTC
TRBV5-6	NA	TRBJ2-3	NA	CASSPPSTDTQYF	TGTGCCAGCAGCCCCCCGAGCACAGATACGCAGTATTTT
TRBV15	NA	TRBJ2-5	NA	CATTQGIDETQYF	TGTGCCACCACTCAGGGAATCGACGAGACCCAGTACTTC
TRBV4-1	few	TRBJ2-7	TRBD1	CASSQPGQATYEQYF	TGCGCCAGCAGCCAGCCGGGACAGGCCACCTACGAGCAGTACTTC
TRBV11-2	NA	TRBJ2-7	NA	CASSLARGAYEQYF	TGTGCCAGCAGCTTAGCACGGGGCGCCTACGAGCAGTACTTC
TRBV5-6	NA	TRBJ2-2	NA	CASSSTDPNTGELFF	TGTGCCAGCAGCTCTACAGACCCGAACACCGGGGAGCTGTTTTTT
TRBV6-5	once	TRBJ2-4	NA	CASRPGVETKNIQYF	TGTGCCAGCAGACCGGGGGTTGAGACCAAAAACATTCAGTACTTC
TRBV15	NA	TRBJ2-7	TRBD1	CATSRGQGSYEQYF	TGTGCCACCAGCAGAGGACAGGGGTCCTACGAGCAGTACTTC
TRBV5-4	NA	TRBJ2-1	NA	CASTPSLDLSNEQFF	TGTGCCAGCACCCCCTCTTTGGATCTATCCAATGAGCAGTTCTTC
TRBV4-1	NA	TRBJ2-1	TRBD1	CASSQGGTEYNEQFF	TGCGCCAGCAGCCAAGGGGGGACAGAGTACAATGAGCAGTTCTTC
TRBV29-1	few	TRBJ2-7	TRBD1	CSVVGQGSEQYF	TGCAGCGTTGTCGGACAGGGAAGCGAGCAGTACTTC
TRBV30	NA	TRBJ2-7	NA	CAWRGDGTYEQYF	TGTGCCTGGAGGGGGGACGGGACCTACGAGCAGTACTTC
TRBV6-4	many	TRBJ1-1	TRBD1	CASRPGTGGTEAFF	TGTGCCAGCAGACCCGGGACAGGGGGCACTGAAGCTTTCTTT
TRBV30	few	TRBJ2-1	NA	CAWSPGGYSYNEQFF	TGTGCCTGGAGTCCCGGCGGGTATTCCTACAATGAGCAGTTCTTC
TRBV19	few	TRBJ1-2	NA	CASSSQDSHGYTF	TGTGCCAGTAGTAGCCAGGACAGTCATGGCTACACCTTC
TRBV11-2	once	TRBJ2-7	NA	CASRTRYGVREQYF	TGTGCCAGCAGGACGAGGTACGGCGTTAGGGAGCAGTACTTC
TRBV27	NA	TRBJ2-6	TRBD1	CASSPGQGASGANVLTF	TGTGCCAGCAGCCCAGGACAGGGGGCTTCTGGGGCCAACGTCCTGACTTTC
TRBV7-9	NA	TRBJ2-7	TRBD2	CASSLELAGYISYEQYF	TGTGCCAGCAGCTTAGAACTAGCGGGGTACATCTCCTACGAGCAGTACTTC
TRBV7-8	few	TRBJ2-1	TRBD1	CASSPRGQAGNEQFF	TGTGCCAGCAGCCCAAGAGGACAGGCCGGGAATGAGCAGTTCTTC
TRBV30	NA	TRBJ2-2	NA	CAWSATGATGELFF	TGTGCCTGGAGCGCCACGGGAGCAACCGGGGAGCTGTTTTTT
TRBV27	NA	TRBJ2-6	NA	CASSPVPSGANVLTF	TGTGCCAGCAGTCCCGTGCCCTCTGGGGCCAACGTCCTGACTTTC